This is a list of T cell receptor beta chains from one sample in a study of blood T cell repertoires in COVID-19. Sequencing was performed with immunoSEQ multiplex PCR; in TCRdb, only in-frame clones are kept and a portion is missing. The sample has around 150,000 clones; 76% are singletons. The sequenced sample was peripheral blood. Receptors originate from a woman aged 80 or over with active or convalescent COVID-19. Both conserved end residues are trimmed from each CDR3.

>TRBV2
ASSTGTGLSPLH
>TRBV6-5
ASSGKRGGNEQF
>TRBV9
ASSVARGAYTGELF
>TRBV4-2
ASSQVDRGTNEKLF
>TRBV12-3/TRBV12-4
ASTGTGHGYT
>TRBV5-1
ASSPGGGGSSYEQY
>TRBV2
ASGQGYEQY
>TRBV7-3
ASSLIGLADTQY
>TRBV6-2/TRBV6-3
ASSQTGLINYGYT
>TRBV19
ASSTQRGSREQF
>TRBV6-5
ASSHRGLNYGYT
>TRBV3-1/TRBV3-2
ASSQGRGVGPLH
>TRBV7-2
ASSPGGVASYEQY